The 2 T cell receptor beta chains listed next were all sequenced from one sample in a study of blood T cell repertoires in COVID-19. Data came from immunoSEQ multiplex PCR; TCRdb stores just in-frame clones and leaves some out. This table holds 70,000 or so clones, 65% to 85% found once. The specimen sequenced was peripheral blood. The receptors originated from a middle-aged man with COVID-19, enrolled during active disease.

DNA for the CDR3: TGCGCCAGCAGCCCTAGCGGGGACAGCTCCTACAATGAGCAGTTCTTC. Translating it yields CASSPSGDSSYNEQFF. The gene calls are TRBV5-1 and TRBJ2-1, with TRBD2 matching 9 bases. This CDR3 has 16 amino acids. Germline-derived CDR1 and CDR2 are SGHRS and YFSETQ. With 4 bases clipped from V and 0 bases from J, the junction kept 5 bases outside the gene matches.

This clone was found once. The V and J genes are TRBV4-1 and TRBJ2-2; the match to TRBD1 covers 9 bases. With V trimmed by 4 bases and J by 6 bases, 9 bases remained unmatched. In germline, CDR1 is MGHRA, CDR2 YSYEKL. The CDR3 totals 16 residues. In DNA form, the CDR3 reads TGCGCCAGCAGCCTGGGACAGGGAAGGGTTGCCGGGGAGCTGTTTTTT. Protein sequence: CASSLGQGRVAGELFF.